The 20 T cell receptor beta chains reported below all come from one sample, sequenced in a study of blood T cell repertoires in COVID-19. Repertoires were generated with immunoSEQ multiplex PCR, while TCRdb's copy carries only in-frame clones and drops some. The sample records 250,000 to 300,000 clones, roughly 90% being singletons. Material: peripheral blood. Receptors were obtained from a young woman with COVID-19, enrolled during active disease.

The chain joins TRBV7-9 to TRBJ1-4; 8 bases are a match to TRBD1. Per the germline V gene, CDR1 is SEHNR and CDR2 is FQNEAQ (reference sequence). CDR3 size: 15 residues. Germline trimming cut 6 bases from V and 2 bases from J; bases unmatched to any gene: 5. CDR3 sequence (DNA): TGTGCCAGCAGTTACGCAGGGGGCACTAATGAAAAACTGTTTTTT. Its translation: CASSYAGGTNEKLFF.

The chain carries TRBV2 and TRBJ2-3; 12 bases align to TRBD2. The CDR3 consists of 17 residues. Looked up from germline, CDR1 is SNHLY and CDR2 is FYNNEI. V trimming: 4 bases; J trimming: 2 bases; junction bases outside the gene matches: 7. CDR3 protein: CASSGLAGASFTDTQYF. The CDR3 DNA reads as TGTGCCAGCAGTGGACTAGCGGGAGCGTCATTCACAGATACGCAGTATTTT.

The chain is built from TRBV2 and TRBJ2-2; TRBD2 matches 10 bases. The CDR3 length is 15 residues. The junction had 8 bases not matched to a gene; V was cut back by 6 bases and J by 7 bases. The V gene's germline CDR1 is SNHLY and CDR2 FYNNEI. DNA for the CDR3: TGTGCCAGCAGGTCGACTAGCGGGTTCGGCGGGGAGCTGTTTTTT. It translates to CASRSTSGFGGELFF.

The chain couples TRBV5-6 to TRBJ2-2; a possible D gene is TRBD2 (5 bases). This CDR3 contains 16 residues. The ends were cut back, 7 bases at V and 4 bases at J, with 20 bases in the middle. Germline CDR1 SGHDT, CDR2 YYEEEE. CDR3 region: CASAYLRGSGTGELFF. CDR3 DNA sequence: TGTGCCAGCGCTTACCTACGGGGATCGGGCACCGGGGAGCTGTTTTTT.

The genes are TRBV6-5 and TRBJ1-1; D ambiguous. This CDR3 comprises 14 residues. The germline CDR1 and CDR2 sequences are MNHEY and SVGAGI. V was clipped by 6 bases and J by 0 bases, with 11 bases between them. The CDR3 nucleotides read TGTGCCAGCAGCATATCCAGGATGAACACTGAAGCTTTCTTT. Encoded protein: CASSISRMNTEAFF.

Only a few counts were recorded for this clone. The rearrangement uses TRBV5-4 and TRBJ1-2, with D possibly being TRBD1 (5 bases). The germline CDR1 and CDR2 sequences are SGHNT and YYREEE (reference sequence). V was shortened by 3 bases and J by 9 bases, with 9 bases between the two germline ends. This CDR3 comprises 11 residues. CDR3 sequence: CASSWGDSYTF. Here the CDR3 DNA reads TGTGCCAGCAGCTGGGGGGATAGCTACACCTTC.

Details on this clone: Its ends do not fully match the called genes, so a read error is possible. The chain uses TRBV7-7 and TRBJ2-1; D perhaps matches TRBD2 (6 bases). Germline V gene lookup returns CDR1 SSHAT and CDR2 FNYEAQ (reference sequence). The CDR3 spans 16 residues. Here the CDR3 reads CASSSSATGVHNEQFF. The CDR3 DNA reads TGTGCTAGCAGCTCCTCGGCGACGGGGGTGCACAATGAGCAGTTCTTC.

The rearrangement uses TRBV6-5 and TRBJ1-2; D might be TRBD1 (5 bases). The CDR3 runs to 14 residues. The germline V and J ends were trimmed by 5 bases and 4 bases, with 14 bases remaining between them. Germline CDR1 is MNHEY and CDR2 is SVGAGI. Here the CDR3 reads CASSLRQGTYGYTF. The CDR3 coding sequence is TGTGCCAGCAGTCTTCGGCAGGGAACCTATGGCTACACCTTC.

V usage is TRBV19 and J usage is TRBJ2-3; 9 bases map to TRBD2. Trimming removed 7 bases from V and 4 bases from J; junction bases left unmatched: 6. Germline CDR1 and CDR2: LNHDA and SQIVND (reference sequence). The CDR3 covers 14 residues. CDR3 residues: CASKAGGEADTQYF. CDR3 DNA: TGTGCCAGTAAAGCGGGAGGAGAGGCAGATACGCAGTATTTT.

In DNA, the CDR3 is TGCGCCAGCAGCTTGGGACGCAGGGCCACTAGCACAGATACGCAGTATTTT. This codes for CASSLGRRATSTDTQYF. The J gene is TRBJ2-3, the V gene TRBV5-1, with a tentative D call TRBD1 (5 bases). Between the trimmed V and J ends, which lost 0 bases and 0 bases, there was a span of 14 bases. This CDR3 region has 17 residues. In germline, CDR1 is SGHRS, CDR2 YFSETQ.

In nucleotides, the CDR3 is TGCGCCAGCAGCTCCGGCGGGATTACCTACAATGAGCAGTTCTTC. Translated: CASSSGGITYNEQFF. The rearrangement uses TRBV5-1 and TRBJ2-1, with D maybe TRBD2 (6 bases). The CDR3 covers 15 residues. With 3 bases removed from V and 2 bases from J, the gap between germline ends came to 12 bases. Germline V CDR1 and CDR2: SGHRS, YFSETQ.

V usage is TRBV6-5 and J usage is TRBJ2-1; TRBD2 matches 8 bases. V was pared by 4 bases and J by 6 bases, with 11 bases of the junction left unmatched. From germline, CDR1 is MNHEY and CDR2 SVGAGI. This CDR3 spans 16 amino acids. CDR3 protein: CASSFDSSGLVNEQFF. In DNA form, the CDR3 reads TGTGCCAGCAGTTTCGACTCTAGCGGGCTTGTCAATGAGCAGTTCTTC.

J is TRBJ1-5 and V is TRBV10-3; tentative D call: TRBD1 (6 bases). From germline, CDR1 is ENHRY and CDR2 SYGVKD. This CDR3 spans 15 amino acids. Trimming took off 0 bases at V and 7 bases at J, with 13 bases between the two ends. CDR3 in amino acids: CAISESTGLIQPQHF. CDR3 bases: TGTGCCATCAGTGAGTCAACAGGGCTAATACAGCCCCAGCATTTT.

Only a few counts were recorded for this clone. The chain is built from TRBV11-2 and TRBJ2-7; no definite D call. Between the trimmed V and J ends, which lost 6 bases and 1 base, there was a span of 13 bases. The V gene's germline CDR1 is SGHAT and CDR2 FQNNGV. The CDR3 loop spans 14 amino acids. CDR3 amino acids: CASSYIVASYEQYF. In nucleotides, the CDR3 is TGTGCCAGCAGTTACATTGTGGCTTCCTACGAGCAGTACTTC.

This clone was recorded only once. V usage is TRBV6-6 and J usage is TRBJ1-3, with 7 bases aligning to TRBD1. The trim removed 6 bases at V and 3 bases at J, leaving 8 bases unmatched. The germline CDR1 and CDR2 sequences are MNHNY and SVGAGI (reference sequence). The CDR3 is made up of 15 amino acids. The CDR3 reads CASSLQGNIGNTIYF. In DNA form, the CDR3 reads TGTGCCAGCAGCCTACAGGGGAACATTGGAAACACCATATATTTT.

The rearrangement uses TRBV19 and TRBJ2-1, with 7 bases fitting TRBD1. This CDR3 is 14 amino acids long. Germline CDR1 LNHDA, CDR2 SQIVND (reference sequence). V was pared by 8 bases and J by 8 bases, with 12 bases of the junction left unmatched. Written as DNA, the CDR3 is TGTGCCAGTGCCCGAAGGGGCCAGGGGGATGAGCAGTTCTTC. Translating gives CASARRGQGDEQFF.

The chain combines TRBV11-2 with TRBJ1-2; D gene unclear. V lost 2 bases to trimming and J lost 2 bases, with 9 bases between them. The germline V gene has CDR1 SGHAT and CDR2 FQNNGV. The CDR3 has 14 amino acids. The CDR3 loop is CASSLHSRNYGYTF. CDR3 DNA sequence: TGTGCCAGCAGCTTACACAGCCGAAACTATGGCTACACCTTC.

This chain links TRBV15 with TRBJ1-2, with 8 bases matching TRBD1. This CDR3 region has 13 residues. Germline CDR1 is LNHNV and CDR2 is YYDKDF (reference sequence). Trimming cost V 5 bases and J 5 bases; bases outside gene matches: 4. The CDR3 bases are TGTGCCACCAGCCCGGACAGGGAATATGGCTACACCTTC. This translates into CATSPDREYGYTF.

This chain uses TRBV4-1 with TRBJ2-1, with D possibly matching TRBD2 (6 bases). V was clipped by 0 bases and J by 2 bases, with 14 bases between them. Germline loops: CDR1 MGHRA, CDR2 YSYEKL. The CDR3 contains 17 residues. This CDR3 reads CASSQDPPAGTYNEQFF. The DNA for the CDR3 is TGCGCCAGCAGCCAAGATCCCCCCGCGGGAACCTACAATGAGCAGTTCTTC.

This clone showed up just once. The chain links TRBV2 to TRBJ2-1, with a possible D match to TRBD1 (6 bases). With 5 bases removed from V and 7 bases from J, the gap between germline ends came to 12 bases. The germline V gene has CDR1 SNHLY and CDR2 FYNNEI. CDR3 length equals 13 residues. The CDR3 spells CASSHRVRNEQFF. As DNA, the CDR3 is TGTGCCAGCAGTCACAGGGTGCGGAATGAGCAGTTCTTC.